This section outlines one TCR beta chain sequence together with its context. The target antigen is unknown. CDR1 and CDR2 (germline): ENHRY, SYGVKD. V was clipped by 7 bases and J by 3 bases, with 18 bases between them. The CDR3 loop spans 15 amino acids. Included in the TCR beta cDNA libraries were unique molecular identifiers. T cells, about 0.95 to 10 million of them, yielded about 500,000 cDNA molecules. TCRdb reanalysed the PCR reads using MiXCR and keeps one entry per CDR3 protein. The table lists about 770,000 distinct CDR3 sequences, about half of them singletons, with roughly 4.5% in the top ten. The data were obtained in a study of post-analysis software for immune sequencing data. Notes on the study in general: Co-batched samples clustered tightly together by F measure. Comparison of patients with controls showed five or six TRBV segments more frequent in patients, TRBV5-6, TRBV5-1 and TRBV20-1 among them.

Sample: blood. V usage is TRBV10-3 and J usage is TRBJ1-1; D call uncertain. This clonotype was obtained from a girl between 10 and 17 years old with multiple sclerosis. CDR3 DNA sequence: TGTGCCATCACAGCGGAGGAGGGAGGTCACACTGAAGCTTTCTTT. It yields the protein CAITAEEGGHTEAFF.